This T cell receptor beta chain was captured in a study of T cell changes during pregnancy in multiple sclerosis (dated by TCRdb to the late 2010s). Turning to the overall study: The study looked at changes in the T cell repertoire across pregnancy in women with multiple sclerosis.

The protocol used for the library was the immunoSEQ multiplex PCR assay. TCRdb stores this immuneACCESS table with in-frame sequences only. Part of the clones is absent; in the studies checked, under half of the shortfall reflects unresolved V genes, and no reason is known for the rest. The sample table holds under 45,000 clones, of which about nine tenths were seen once. Of the sample, more than 0.9% is held by the ten largest clones. The CDR3 runs 13 amino acids, cysteine and phenylalanine included. The read is trimmed to its CDR3 DNA, 39 bases read in frame from base 1. Germline trimming amounts to 4 bases on V and 4 bases on J, with 3 as the count of junction bases outside the gene matches. The germline V gene yields SGHRS for CDR1 and YFSETQ for CDR2. Regarding this clone: It lacks a known antigen. Base quality data are lacking; no much larger clone is found one base away.

Sequenced material: CD4+ T cells from peripheral blood mononuclear cells, taken in the second trimester of pregnancy. The receptor comes from a female donor with multiple sclerosis, enrolled in a pregnancy study. The receptor chain draws on TRBV5-1 and TRBJ1-1; 8 junctional bases match TRBD1. The sequence in DNA is TGCGCCAGCAGCCGAGACAGGGGCACTGAAGCTTTCTTT. This translates into CASSRDRGTEAFF.